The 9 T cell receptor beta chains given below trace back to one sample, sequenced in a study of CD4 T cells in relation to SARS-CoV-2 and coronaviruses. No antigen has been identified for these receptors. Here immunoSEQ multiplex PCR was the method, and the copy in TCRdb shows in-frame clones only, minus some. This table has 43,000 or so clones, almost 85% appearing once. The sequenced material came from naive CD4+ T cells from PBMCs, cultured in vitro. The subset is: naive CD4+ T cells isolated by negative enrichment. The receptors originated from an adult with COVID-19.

CDR3 nucleotides: TGTGCCACCAGCAGAGATATGGGACAGGCTAATGAAAAACTGTTTTTT. Translated: CATSRDMGQANEKLFF. This chain uses TRBV15 with TRBJ1-4; 8 bases are shared with TRBD1. CDR3 length: 16 amino acids. Trimming cost V 0 bases and J 3 bases; bases outside gene matches: 3. Germline-derived CDR1 and CDR2 are LNHNV and YYDKDF (reference sequence).

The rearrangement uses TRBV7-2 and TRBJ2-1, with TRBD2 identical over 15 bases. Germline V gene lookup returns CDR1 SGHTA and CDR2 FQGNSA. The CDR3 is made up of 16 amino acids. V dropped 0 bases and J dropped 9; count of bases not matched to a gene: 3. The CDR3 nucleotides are TGTGCCAGCAGCTTAGCTCCGGGACTAGCGGGAGGTGAGCAGTTCTTC. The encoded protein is CASSLAPGLAGGEQFF.

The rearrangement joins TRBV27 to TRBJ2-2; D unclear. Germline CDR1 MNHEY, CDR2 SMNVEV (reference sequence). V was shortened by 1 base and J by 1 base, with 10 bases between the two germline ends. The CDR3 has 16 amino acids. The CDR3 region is CASSLWYGLNTGELFF. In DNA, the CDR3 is TGTGCCAGCAGTTTATGGTATGGGTTGAACACCGGGGAGCTGTTTTTT.

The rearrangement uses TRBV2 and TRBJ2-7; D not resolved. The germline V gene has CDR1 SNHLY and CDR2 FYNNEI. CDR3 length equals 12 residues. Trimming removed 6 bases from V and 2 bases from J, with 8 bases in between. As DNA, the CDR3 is TGTGCCAGCAGGACGGAGACCTACGAGCAGTACTTC. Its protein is CASRTETYEQYF.

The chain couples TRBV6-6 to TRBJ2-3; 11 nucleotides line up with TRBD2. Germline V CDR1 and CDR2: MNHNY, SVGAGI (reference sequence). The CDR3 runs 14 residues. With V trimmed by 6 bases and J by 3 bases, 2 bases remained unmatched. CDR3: CASRRLAGTDTQYF. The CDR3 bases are TGTGCCAGCAGGAGACTAGCGGGGACAGATACGCAGTATTTT.

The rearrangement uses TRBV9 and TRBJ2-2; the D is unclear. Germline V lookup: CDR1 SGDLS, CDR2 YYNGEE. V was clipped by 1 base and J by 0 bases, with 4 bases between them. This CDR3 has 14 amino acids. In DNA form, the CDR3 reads TGTGCCAGCAGCGTAAGGTCGAACACCGGGGAGCTGTTTTTT. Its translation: CASSVRSNTGELFF.

CDR3 DNA: TGCGCCAGCAGCCAAGCGCTAGCGGGTGCCCTCTCCTACGAGCAGTACTTC. This sequence encodes CASSQALAGALSYEQYF. This sequence joins TRBV4-1 and TRBJ2-7; 8 bases agree with TRBD2. V was clipped by 1 base and J by 0 bases; unmatched bases: 8. Germline loops: CDR1 MGHRA, CDR2 YSYEKL. This CDR3 has 17 residues.

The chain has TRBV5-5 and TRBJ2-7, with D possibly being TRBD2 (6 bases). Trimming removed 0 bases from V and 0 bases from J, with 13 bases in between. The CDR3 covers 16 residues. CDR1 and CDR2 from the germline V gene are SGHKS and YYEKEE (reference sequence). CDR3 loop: CASSLEGLANSYEQYF. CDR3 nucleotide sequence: TGTGCCAGCAGCTTGGAAGGTCTAGCGAACTCCTACGAGCAGTACTTC.

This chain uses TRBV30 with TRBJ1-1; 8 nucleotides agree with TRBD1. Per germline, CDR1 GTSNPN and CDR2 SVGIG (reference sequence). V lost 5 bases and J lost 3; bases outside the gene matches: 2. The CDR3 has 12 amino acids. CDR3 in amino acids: CAWDRGDTEAFF. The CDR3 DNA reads TGTGCCTGGGACAGGGGCGACACTGAAGCTTTCTTT.